A single sample gave rise to the 8 T cell receptor beta chains below, sequenced in a study of cytomegalovirus exposure and HLA in healthy donors. The method was immunoSEQ multiplex PCR; TCRdb's version includes in-frame clones alone and lacks a portion of them. Here the sample spans 130,000 to 150,000 clones, approximately 88% being singletons. Sequenced sample: PBMCs. All receptors derive from a young man in good health and CMV-seropositive.

DNA for the CDR3: TGTGCCAGCAGCCAAGTTTATGTGTACTATACAGATACGCAGTATTTT. Its translation: CASSQVYVYYTDTQYF. This chain connects TRBV14 to TRBJ2-3; no definite D call. Looked up from germline, CDR1 is SGHDN and CDR2 is FVKESK. V was cut by 1 base and J by 3 bases, with 14 bases left in between. The CDR3 is made up of 16 amino acids.

The rearrangement links TRBV6-4 to TRBJ1-6; D perhaps matches TRBD1 (6 bases). Germline assignment: CDR1 MRHNA and CDR2 SNTAGT. The CDR3 contains 14 residues. The V end was cut by 5 bases, the J end by 6 bases, with 11 bases between. CDR3 sequence (DNA): TGTGCCAGCAGTCTACAGGGTCCTAATTCACCCCTCCACTTT. This gives the protein CASSLQGPNSPLHF.

The J gene is TRBJ2-2, the V gene TRBV5-1; 9 bases align to TRBD1. The V gene's germline CDR1 is SGHRS and CDR2 YFSETQ. Trimming removed 3 bases from V and 0 bases from J; junction bases left unmatched: 3. This CDR3 region has 16 residues. CDR3 sequence (DNA): TGCGCCAGCAGCTGGGGGACAGGGCCGAACACCGGGGAGCTGTTTTTT. It codes for CASSWGTGPNTGELFF.

The rearrangement links TRBV11-3 to TRBJ2-5; TRBD2 agrees at 8 bases. Germline CDR1 reads SGHNT; CDR2 reads YENEEA. J was trimmed by 3 bases and V by 1 base; bases with no gene match: 10. The CDR3 is 17 residues long. CDR3 nucleotides: TGTGCCAGCAGCTTAGGGGTAACGACGGGAGGGGAAGAGACCCAGTACTTC. It codes for CASSLGVTTGGEETQYF. Using reference TRBV11-3 and TRBJ2-5 for the parts outside the CDR3, the full variable domain is EAGVVQSPRYKIIEKKQPVAFWCNPISGHNTLYWYLQNLGQGPELLIRYENEEAVDDSQLPKDRFSAERLKGVDSTLKIQPAELGDSAVYLCASSLGVTTGGEETQYFGPGTRLLVL.

This clone was recorded once. V gene TRBV5-4 combines with J gene TRBJ2-5; D perhaps matches TRBD2 (5 bases). CDR3 length equals 14 residues. Germline assignment: CDR1 SGHNT and CDR2 YYREEE (reference sequence). Trimming removed 1 base from V and 3 bases from J, with 10 bases in between. The CDR3: CASSLRLAKETQYF. CDR3 DNA sequence: TGTGCCAGCAGCTTGCGGCTAGCCAAAGAGACCCAGTACTTC.

In this sample, this clone turned up a few times. The chain employs TRBV5-1 and TRBJ2-3; no clear D. The V end lost 4 bases, the J end lost 2 bases, and 8 bases lay between the germline ends. The CDR3 loop spans 13 amino acids. Germline V CDR1 and CDR2: SGHRS, YFSETQ. CDR3 sequence reads: CASSRDTTDTQYF. The CDR3 DNA reads as TGCGCCAGCAGCCGAGACACCACAGATACGCAGTATTTT.

The chain has TRBV5-6 and TRBJ2-4; 8 bases agree with TRBD2. The junction had 9 bases not matched to a gene; V was cut back by 4 bases and J by 0 bases. Germline CDR1 and CDR2: SGHDT and YYEEEE. CDR3 size: 17 residues. CDR3 nucleotide sequence: TGTGCCAGCAGCGGGGGTAGCGGGACGGTAGCCAAAAACATTCAGTACTTC. Translating it yields CASSGGSGTVAKNIQYF.

The chain has TRBV9 and TRBJ2-7; 8 nucleotides align to TRBD1. Trimming cost V 4 bases and J 3 bases; bases outside gene matches: 9. The CDR3 has 15 amino acids. Germline-derived CDR1 and CDR2 are SGDLS and YYNGEE. The CDR3 coding sequence is TGTGCCAGCAGCCGACCCACCAGGGGGCTCTACGAGCAGTACTTC. This codes for CASSRPTRGLYEQYF.